One sample yielded the 30 T cell receptor beta chains listed below, sequenced in a study of T cells after yellow fever vaccination. MiXCR, run by TCRdb on the 5' RACE reads, gives a single entry per CDR3 protein. This sample carries approximately 130,000 distinct CDR3 sequences, 15% of them seen once, and the ten largest clones take roughly 43%. Sequenced material: CD8+ T cells sorted from PBMCs, taken 5 days after the yellow fever booster vaccination. These receptors were collected from a man between 18 and 29 years old who received the YFV17D yellow fever vaccine.

The rearrangement joins TRBV15 to TRBJ2-3; D gene ambiguous. Germline V gene sequence: CDR1 LNHNV, CDR2 YYDKDF (reference sequence). The CDR3 extends over 15 amino acids. Trimming stripped 0 bases from V and 8 bases from J, with 15 bases between. CDR3 bases: TGTGCCACCAGCAGAGATCGTTCGAGCGAAGGTACGCAGTATTTT. Its translation: CATSRDRSSEGTQYF.

The V and J genes are TRBV12-3 or TRBV12-4 and TRBJ2-3, with 10 bases that match TRBD1. This CDR3 comprises 14 residues. Germline trimming cut 5 bases from V and 1 base from J; bases unmatched to any gene: 0. The CDR3 here is CASSDRGRTDTQYF. The CDR3 bases are TGTGCCAGCAGTGACAGGGGGCGCACAGATACGCAGTATTTT.

The genes are TRBV20-1 and TRBJ1-5, with 10 bases aligning to TRBD1. The CDR3 is 18 amino acids. The V segment lost 3 bases and the J segment 2 bases; nucleotides outside the gene matches: 13. Germline V gene lookup returns CDR1 DFQATT and CDR2 SNEGSKA (reference sequence). The CDR3 sequence: CSARDRGTKMDGNQPQHF. The CDR3, as DNA: TGCAGTGCTAGGGACAGGGGGACTAAAATGGATGGCAATCAGCCCCAGCATTTT.

This clonotype has only a few counts. The rearrangement uses TRBV4-1 and TRBJ1-2; no reliable D call. The CDR3 totals 16 residues. V lost 1 base and J lost 4, with 16 bases in between. Looked up from germline, CDR1 is MGHRA and CDR2 is YSYEKL. The CDR3 DNA follows: TGCGCCAGCAGCCAAGGAATTGCTAGGGAGGGCTATGGCTACACCTTC. Residues: CASSQGIAREGYGYTF.

Turning to this clonotype: The junction departs from germline at one end; a sequencing error may be responsible. V is TRBV7-7 and J is TRBJ2-5; D perhaps matches TRBD1 (6 bases). The CDR3 length is 13 residues. CDR1 and CDR2 (germline): SSHAT, FNYEAQ (reference sequence). The chain's CDR3 is CASSSGTLETQYF. Here the CDR3 DNA reads TGTGCTAGCAGCTCCGGGACATTGGAGACCCAGTACTTC. Full variable domain (rest looked up from reference TRBV7-7 and TRBJ2-5): GAGVSQSPRYKVTKRGQDVTLRCDPISSHATLYWYQQALGQGPEFLTYFNYEAQPDKSGLPSDRFSAERPEGSISTLTIQRTEQRDSAMYRCASSSGTLETQYFGPGTRLLVL.

This clonotype was counted between two and nine times. This rearrangement joins TRBV27 to TRBJ2-5, with D tentatively TRBD1 (7 bases). V was clipped by 5 bases and J by 10 bases, with 20 bases between them. This CDR3 spans 14 amino acids. CDR1 is MNHEY and CDR2 is SMNVEV in the germline V gene (reference sequence). The DNA for the CDR3 is TGTGCCAGCAGTCCCCAGGGGGGCCCCTGGGGCCAGTACTTC. Encoded protein: CASSPQGGPWGQYF.

This clonotype occurred a few times. The chain is built from TRBV11-2 and TRBJ1-5, with D uncertain. The germline V and J ends were trimmed by 3 bases and 0 bases, with 9 bases remaining between them. This CDR3 has 15 residues. Per germline, CDR1 SGHAT and CDR2 FQNNGV. CDR3 amino acids: CASSLGLTSNQPQHF. In DNA, the CDR3 is TGTGCCAGCAGCTTGGGCTTAACTAGCAATCAGCCCCAGCATTTT.

About this clonotype: One junction end disagrees with the germline gene, perhaps due to a read error. The chain combines TRBV7-6 with TRBJ2-2; 8 positions agree with TRBD2. Germline CDR1 reads SGHVS; CDR2 reads FNYEAQ. CDR3 size: 14 residues. The DNA of the CDR3 is TGTGCCAGCAGCGAACGGGGGGGAACCGGGGAGTTGTTTTTT. Protein sequence: CASSERGGTGELFF.

Written as DNA, the CDR3 is TGCGCCAGCAGCCAAGTGGAGAGTAGCAATCAGCCCCAGCATTTT. It translates to CASSQVESSNQPQHF. The chain recombines TRBV4-1 with TRBJ1-5; D gene ambiguous. From germline, CDR1 is MGHRA and CDR2 YSYEKL. V was trimmed by 1 base and J by 0 bases, leaving 7 bases between them. The CDR3 is 15 amino acids.

This clonotype was seen only a few times. The chain uses TRBV7-2 and TRBJ2-2; D ambiguous. V was trimmed by 5 bases and J by 8 bases, leaving 6 bases between them. CDR1 is SGHTA and CDR2 is FQGNSA in the germline V gene. This CDR3 has 11 amino acids. The CDR3 DNA reads as TGTGCCAGCAGCCTTCTGGGGGAGCTGTTTTTT. It yields the protein CASSLLGELFF.

Only a few counts were recorded for this clonotype. CDR3 protein: CASSQDLGGWTEAFF. The CDR3, as DNA: TGCGCCAGCAGCCAAGATCTCGGGGGCTGGACTGAAGCTTTCTTT. The chain has TRBV4-3 and TRBJ1-1, with D perhaps matching TRBD1 (6 bases). Trimming pared 0 bases from V and 5 bases from J, leaving 13 bases between. Germline values: CDR1 LGHNA, CDR2 YSLEER. CDR3 length: 15 residues.

For this clonotype: This may stem from a read error, because a much larger clone lies one nucleotide away. This chain connects TRBV12-3 or TRBV12-4 to TRBJ1-2; D not certain. V lost 4 bases and J 7 bases, leaving 7 bases between the germline ends. The CDR3 has 11 amino acids. CDR3 nucleotide sequence: TGTGCCAGCAGTTGGGCGGGTGGCTACACCTTC. Residues: CASSWAGGYTF.

The sample holds a few counts of this clonotype. The chain couples TRBV3-2 to TRBJ2-5; the table's D gene call, TRBD1, was not cross checked with the DNA. TRBV3-2 is recorded as a pseudogene. The CDR3 totals 14 residues. The CDR3 is CASSPRATQETQYF. CDR3 DNA: TGTGCCAGCAGCCCTAGGGCGACCCAAGAGACCCAGTACTTC.

There are a few counts of this clonotype. V gene TRBV27 combines with J gene TRBJ2-7; D might be TRBD1 (5 bases). Trimming shortened V by 2 bases and J by 5 bases, and 13 bases separated the two germline ends. The CDR3 has 14 residues. Per germline, CDR1 MNHEY and CDR2 SMNVEV (reference sequence). CDR3 loop: CASSLQGFGNEQYF. The CDR3 DNA follows: TGTGCCAGCAGTTTACAGGGTTTTGGGAACGAGCAGTACTTC.

This clonotype was seen only a few times. This chain uses TRBV6-5 with TRBJ2-1, with TRBD1 matching over 7 bases. The trim removed 3 bases at V and 5 bases at J, leaving 7 bases unmatched. Per the germline V gene, CDR1 is MNHEY and CDR2 is SVGAGI. The CDR3 totals 15 residues. Here the CDR3 DNA reads TGTGCCAGCAGTTATTCACAGGGGTACCACAATGAGCAGTTCTTC. Protein: CASSYSQGYHNEQFF.

This clonotype was seen repeatedly, ten times or more. The genes are TRBV4-3 and TRBJ1-6, with 8 bases aligning to TRBD1. The germline CDR1 and CDR2 sequences are LGHNA and YSLEER. The CDR3 extends over 18 amino acids. After removal of 1 base from V and 9 bases from J, the junction contained 14 bases not matched to a gene. CDR3 nucleotides: TGCGCCAGCAGCCAAGTTGTTGTGACAGGGGAATTGAGTTCACCCCTCCACTTT. Its protein is CASSQVVVTGELSSPLHF.

There are a few counts of this clonotype. This sequence joins TRBV5-1 and TRBJ2-1; D unclear. The V and J ends lost 0 bases and 2 bases respectively, with 9 bases between them. There are 15 residues in the CDR3. The germline gives CDR1 SGHRS, CDR2 YFSETQ. The CDR3 loop is CASSLGHLTYNEQFF. Here the CDR3 DNA reads TGCGCCAGCAGCTTGGGGCACCTCACCTACAATGAGCAGTTCTTC.

This clonotype occurred many times. The CDR3 DNA is TGTGCCAGCAGCTCACCAAGGCCCGGGACAGATCTAGCGGGGACTTACAATGAGCAGTTCTTC. Its translation: CASSSPRPGTDLAGTYNEQFF. The V call is TRBV11-1, the J call TRBJ2-1; 9 bases fit TRBD2. CDR1 is SGHAT and CDR2 is FQDESV in the germline V gene (reference sequence). This CDR3 has 21 residues. With V trimmed by 4 bases and J by 4 bases, 23 bases remained unmatched.

This clonotype was picked up a small number of times. The chain joins TRBV29-1 to TRBJ2-7; either TRBD1 or TRBD2 may fit D (5 bases each). The CDR3 runs 14 residues. Germline V gives CDR1 SQVTM, CDR2 ANQGSEA. V lost 2 bases and J lost 6, with 17 bases in between. CDR3 amino acids: CSVEPEGESREQYF. The DNA of the CDR3 is TGCAGCGTTGAACCTGAAGGGGAGAGCCGCGAGCAGTACTTC.

The chain couples TRBV19 to TRBJ2-2; D is unclear. This CDR3 comprises 17 residues. Looked up from germline, CDR1 is LNHDA and CDR2 is SQIVND (reference sequence). Deletions cut 3 bases from V and 4 bases from J, with 18 bases between. CDR3 sequence: CASSIAPNRPVTGELFF. The CDR3, as DNA: TGTGCCAGTAGTATTGCCCCCAACCGGCCGGTCACCGGGGAGCTGTTTTTT. Based on the CDR3 plus reference TRBV19 and TRBJ2-2, the full variable domain is DGGITQSPKYLFRKEGQNVTLSCEQNLNHDAMYWYRQDPGQGLRLIYYSQIVNDFQKGDIAEGYSVSREKKESFPLTVTSAQKNPTAFYLCASSIAPNRPVTGELFFGEGSRLTVL.

This clonotype has only a few counts. The chain recombines TRBV7-9 with TRBJ2-1, with D possibly being TRBD1 or TRBD2 (5 bases each). The CDR3 runs 15 residues. CDR1 and CDR2 (germline): SEHNR, FQNEAQ (reference sequence). Trimming removed 4 bases at V and 7 bases at J, with 17 bases between. CDR3 sequence reads: CASSSNRDGVNEQFF. In nucleotides, the CDR3 is TGTGCCAGCAGCTCCAACCGGGACGGAGTGAATGAGCAGTTCTTC.

The chain combines TRBV5-4 with TRBJ2-4; no clear D gene. V shed 7 bases and J shed 1 base, with 12 bases lying between them. CDR3 length: 14 amino acids. CDR1 is SGHNT, CDR2 YYREEE, per germline (reference sequence). DNA of the CDR3: TGTGCCAGCTCCGACGGCCTCGCCAAAAACATTCAGTACTTC. Translation: CASSDGLAKNIQYF.

This clonotype was seen only a few times. The chain is built from TRBV9 and TRBJ2-1; 10 bases agree with TRBD2. V lost 0 bases, J lost 6 bases, and 6 bases stayed unmatched. CDR1 SGDLS and CDR2 YYNGEE come from the germline V gene. CDR3 length: 16 residues. CDR3 DNA: TGTGCCAGCAGCGTAGTTAGCGGGGGGAGAAGCAATGAGCAGTTCTTC. Translated, it gives CASSVVSGGRSNEQFF.

This chain joins TRBV20-1 and TRBJ2-7, with 7 nucleotides matching TRBD2. The CDR3 extends over 15 amino acids. The junction had 12 bases not matched to a gene; V was cut back by 0 bases and J by 7 bases. Per germline, CDR1 DFQATT and CDR2 SNEGSKA (reference sequence). CDR3 residues: CSARDMMSGVNEQYF. The DNA of the CDR3 is TGCAGTGCTAGAGATATGATGAGCGGGGTAAATGAGCAGTACTTC.

This clonotype appeared a single time. The CDR3 here is CSANPGTSSGNEQFF. The CDR3 DNA is TGCAGTGCCAACCCCGGGACTAGCTCGGGTAATGAGCAGTTCTTC. The chain uses TRBV20-1 and TRBJ2-1; TRBD2 agrees at 9 bases. Germline trimming cut 6 bases from V and 7 bases from J; bases unmatched to any gene: 13. Germline-derived CDR1 and CDR2 are DFQATT and SNEGSKA (reference sequence). The CDR3 length is 15 residues.

This clonotype was counted a few times. The V call is TRBV7-2, the J call TRBJ2-3; perhaps TRBD1 as D (6 bases). Germline values: CDR1 SGHTA, CDR2 FQGNSA. CDR3 length: 18 amino acids. Deletions cut 5 bases from V and 4 bases from J, with 25 bases between. CDR3 sequence (DNA): TGTGCCAGCAGCGACTTTTCTTGGACAGACTATCGGGCAGATACGCAGTATTTT. This codes for CASSDFSWTDYRADTQYF.

This clonotype was found once. The rearrangement uses TRBV6-6 and TRBJ1-6; unclear D gene. The length of the CDR3 is 16 residues. Trimming left V 2 bases short and J 9 bases short, with 17 bases between. Germline CDR1 reads MNHNY; CDR2 reads SVGAGI (reference sequence). In nucleotides, the CDR3 is TGTGCCAGCAGTTACGGTGGACCCAGAACCCCTTCACCCCTCCACTTT. It codes for CASSYGGPRTPSPLHF.

The V call is TRBV6-5, the J call TRBJ1-3; the D is unclear. The CDR3 is 16 amino acids. The V end was cut by 2 bases, the J end by 4 bases, with 15 bases between. Germline V lookup: CDR1 MNHEY, CDR2 SVGAGI. The CDR3 nucleotides read TGTGCCAGCAGTTACGCGTCTACACTAATCGGAAACACCATATATTTT. Residues: CASSYASTLIGNTIYF.

This clonotype was seen a handful of times. CDR3 region: CASSQEGGLAYTGELFF. CDR3 in DNA: TGTGCCAGCAGCCAAGAAGGGGGACTAGCTTACACCGGGGAGCTGTTTTTT. The rearrangement joins TRBV14 to TRBJ2-2, with 9 bases lining up with TRBD2. The CDR3 contains 17 residues. CDR1 and CDR2 from the germline V gene are SGHDN and FVKESK. V lost 0 bases, J lost 3 bases, and 5 bases stayed unmatched.

This clonotype has only a few counts. The chain recombines TRBV12-3 or TRBV12-4 with TRBJ2-7; D is unresolved. Trimming took 5 bases from V and 0 from J, leaving 8 bases between them. The CDR3 spans 13 residues. In nucleotides, the CDR3 is TGTGCCAGCAGTGTCGAGCACTCCTACGAGCAGTACGTC. Amino acid sequence: CASSVEHSYEQYV.